This passage covers 32 T cell receptor beta chains from one sample sequenced in a study of T cells in Graves' hyperthyroidism and ophthalmopathy. Amplification of TCR beta CDR3 regions was performed using RNA transcripts as template. The HTBI set primed first-round TCR CDR3 RT-PCR. TCRdb fed the multiplex PCR reads into MiXCR, producing one record per CDR3 protein. The repertoire includes some 720,000 distinct CDR3 sequences, less than 20% of them detected once, and over 7.5% sits in the top ten. Sequencing input: blood. The receptors stem from a man aged 18 to 35 with Graves' hyperthyroidism.

The genes are TRBV11-3 and TRBJ2-1; D ambiguous. The V end was cut by 5 bases, the J end by 8 bases, with 13 bases between. The CDR3 is 13 amino acids. Germline loops: CDR1 SGHNT, CDR2 YENEEA. The CDR3, as DNA: TGTGCCAGCAGCAGACGGTCTAGGGATGAGCAGTTCTTC. Protein sequence: CASSRRSRDEQFF.

The chain couples TRBV13 to TRBJ2-2, with 7 bases identical to TRBD2. CDR1 is PRHDT, CDR2 FYEKMQ, per germline (reference sequence). V was clipped by 4 bases and J by 4 bases; unmatched bases: 3. This CDR3 is 14 amino acids long. The CDR3 DNA follows: TGTGCCAGCAGCTCGGGGGGTTTCACCGGGGAGCTGTTTTTT. This gives the protein CASSSGGFTGELFF.

In this sample, this clonotype turned up many times. V is TRBV2 and J is TRBJ1-1; perhaps TRBD1 as D (6 bases). CDR3 size: 13 residues. The germline V gene has CDR1 SNHLY and CDR2 FYNNEI. V lost 8 bases and J 1 base, leaving 11 bases between the germline ends. CDR3 sequence reads: CASRDKENTEAFF. The DNA of the CDR3 is TGTGCCAGCCGGGACAAGGAGAACACTGAAGCTTTCTTT.

The chain carries TRBV6-2 or TRBV6-3 and TRBJ2-7; tentatively, D is TRBD2 (6 bases). Germline V lookup: CDR1 MNHEY, CDR2 SVGEGT. V dropped 4 bases and J dropped 5 bases, with 9 bases sitting between them. This CDR3 contains 12 residues. The CDR3 DNA follows: TGTGCCAGCAGTTCAGGGAGGCACGAGCAGTACTTC. Translation: CASSSGRHEQYF.

In this sample, this clonotype turned up a few times. A much larger clone differs by one base, so this may be a read error. In DNA form, the CDR3 reads TGTGCCAGCAGTTTACGGGAGAGGTACGAGCAGTGCTTC. Translation: CASSLRERYEQCF. J is TRBJ2-7 and V is TRBV27; D perhaps matches TRBD2 (6 bases). CDR3 length: 13 amino acids. CDR1 is MNHEY, CDR2 SMNVEV, per germline (reference sequence).

The chain couples TRBV24-1 to TRBJ2-7; 8 nucleotides agree with TRBD1. Germline CDR1 reads KGHDR; CDR2 reads SFDVKD. The CDR3 length is 16 residues. V lost 3 bases and J lost 3; bases outside the gene matches: 9. The CDR3: CATSDARDRSRYEQYF. The CDR3 region has the DNA TGTGCCACCAGTGATGCCCGGGACAGGTCCCGCTACGAGCAGTACTTC.

This clonotype was seen more than once but under ten times. The chain links TRBV10-3 to TRBJ1-2; TRBD1 matches at 9 bases. This CDR3 is built from 15 residues. V trimming: 0 bases; J trimming: 3 bases; junction bases outside the gene matches: 2. CDR1 and CDR2 (germline): ENHRY, SYGVKD. CDR3 DNA sequence: TGTGCCATCAGTGAGTCGACAGGGGGGGACTATGGCTACACCTTC. It translates to CAISESTGGDYGYTF.

This clonotype appeared many times. This chain connects TRBV10-3 to TRBJ2-1; no definite D call. V gave up 7 bases and J gave up 6 bases, with 13 bases separating them. CDR1 is ENHRY, CDR2 SYGVKD, per germline. This CDR3 has 13 residues. The CDR3 region has the DNA TGTGCCATCAAGGGCCAGATCCCCAATGAGCAGTTCTTC. Protein: CAIKGQIPNEQFF.

The rearrangement links TRBV7-2 to TRBJ2-3; 8 bases line up with TRBD2. J lost 7 bases, V lost 5 bases, and 20 bases had no gene match. The germline gives CDR1 SGHTA, CDR2 FQGNSA. CDR3 size: 18 residues. The CDR3 sequence is CASSPQAVAGYAQNTQYF. The CDR3 DNA is TGTGCCAGCAGCCCCCAGGCAGTAGCGGGATATGCCCAGAATACGCAGTATTTT.

This clonotype was picked up a small number of times. The gene calls are TRBV29-1 and TRBJ2-7; D gene uncertain. V gave up 4 bases and J gave up 5 bases, with 15 bases separating them. In germline, CDR1 is SQVTM, CDR2 ANQGSEA. This CDR3 is 13 amino acids long. The CDR3 nucleotides are TGCAGCGTTGGTGGGTCCTGGACCCACGAGCAGTACTTC. Translating gives CSVGGSWTHEQYF.

The rearrangement joins TRBV19 to TRBJ1-1; weak D call: TRBD1 (5 bases). The CDR3 consists of 16 residues. Per germline, CDR1 LNHDA and CDR2 SQIVND (reference sequence). The V end lost 5 bases, the J end lost 1 base, and 17 bases lay between the germline ends. For the CDR3, the DNA is TGTGCCAGTAGTCCCTGGACACCAGATCGGAACACTGAAGCTTTCTTT. Residues: CASSPWTPDRNTEAFF. The whole variable domain, remainder taken from reference TRBV19 and TRBJ1-1, is DGGITQSPKYLFRKEGQNVTLSCEQNLNHDAMYWYRQDPGQGLRLIYYSQIVNDFQKGDIAEGYSVSREKKESFPLTVTSAQKNPTAFYLCASSPWTPDRNTEAFFGQGTRLTVV.

This clonotype has a handful of counts. CDR3: CSVRLPTISEAFF. DNA for the CDR3: TGCAGTGTTCGACTACCGACTATTAGCGAAGCTTTCTTT. This chain joins TRBV20-1 and TRBJ1-1; no clear D gene. The CDR3 sequence is 13 residues long. V lost 7 bases and J lost 8, with 20 bases in between. Per the germline V gene, CDR1 is DFQATT and CDR2 is SNEGSKA (reference sequence).

This clonotype was found many times. The chain has TRBV7-3 and TRBJ2-1, with 7 nucleotides matching TRBD2. The ends lost 8 bases at V and 5 bases at J; junction bases unmatched: 9. This CDR3 spans 14 amino acids. From germline, CDR1 is SGHTA and CDR2 FQGTGA. CDR3 sequence: CASSPQGGDNEQFF. CDR3 DNA: TGTGCCAGCTCACCTCAGGGAGGGGACAATGAGCAGTTCTTC.

The chain recombines TRBV20-1 with TRBJ1-5; D not certain. V was shortened by 4 bases and J by 5 bases, with 9 bases between the two germline ends. The length of the CDR3 is 12 residues. Germline V lookup: CDR1 DFQATT, CDR2 SNEGSKA (reference sequence). CDR3 region: CSANRPDQPQHF. The CDR3 DNA follows: TGCAGTGCTAACCGTCCCGATCAGCCCCAGCATTTT.

This clonotype was counted at least ten times. This chain joins TRBV6-1 and TRBJ2-7; 12 positions match TRBD1. V lost 3 bases and J lost 8; bases outside the gene matches: 8. CDR3 length: 15 amino acids. Germline CDR1 MNHNS, CDR2 SASEGT. CDR3 in amino acids: CASSEGQGAPEQQYF. In DNA, the CDR3 is TGTGCCAGCAGTGAGGGACAGGGGGCCCCCGAGCAGCAGTACTTC.

This sequence joins TRBV7-2 and TRBJ1-2; D is possibly TRBD1 (5 bases). Per the germline V gene, CDR1 is SGHTA and CDR2 is FQGNSA. The CDR3 loop spans 14 amino acids. With 6 bases removed from V and 7 bases from J, the gap between germline ends came to 18 bases. In nucleotides, the CDR3 is TGTGCCAGCAGTAAACCGGGACCCGGGGGTGGCTACACCTTC. It translates to CASSKPGPGGGYTF.

This chain connects TRBV10-3 to TRBJ2-4, with D hard to call. The CDR3 is made up of 16 amino acids. V was trimmed by 0 bases and J by 0 bases, leaving 9 bases between them. CDR1 and CDR2 (germline): ENHRY, SYGVKD. This CDR3 is CAISESNLEAKNIQYF. CDR3 nucleotides: TGTGCCATCAGTGAGTCGAATTTAGAAGCCAAAAACATTCAGTACTTC.

This sequence joins TRBV5-1 and TRBJ2-1, with D possibly TRBD2 on 6 matching bases. CDR3 length: 15 residues. V gave up 4 bases and J gave up 0 bases, with 11 bases separating them. Germline V gene lookup returns CDR1 SGHRS and CDR2 YFSETQ. CDR3 nucleotides: TGCGCCAGCAGCCCGGGACTCAGCTCCTACAATGAGCAGTTCTTC. It translates to CASSPGLSSYNEQFF. Combining the CDR3 with reference TRBV5-1 and TRBJ2-1 gives the whole variable domain KAGVTQTPRYLIKTRGQQVTLSCSPISGHRSVSWYQQTPGQGLQFLFEYFSETQRNKGNFPGRFSGRQFSNSRSEMNVSTLELGDSALYLCASSPGLSSYNEQFFGPGTRLTVL.

The chain recombines TRBV20-1 with TRBJ2-7; 11 bases align to TRBD2. The CDR3 is made up of 14 amino acids. Germline V CDR1 and CDR2: DFQATT, SNEGSKA (reference sequence). Trimming took 6 bases from V and 2 from J; bases not matched to a gene: 6. The CDR3 DNA is TGCAGTGCGTCACTAGCGGGAGTTCCCTACGAGCAGTACTTC. Protein sequence: CSASLAGVPYEQYF.

A few counts support this clonotype. The V and J genes are TRBV11-1 and TRBJ1-1; D not certain. V shed 2 bases and J shed 6 bases, with 10 bases lying between them. Per the germline V gene, CDR1 is SGHAT and CDR2 is FQDESV (reference sequence). The CDR3 has 13 residues. CDR3 coding DNA: TGTGCCAGCAGCTTATTGGGCAGCGCTGAAGCTTTCTTT. Protein: CASSLLGSAEAFF.

There are many counts of this clonotype. V gene TRBV20-1 combines with J gene TRBJ2-1; 16 bases fit TRBD2. Germline-derived CDR1 and CDR2 are DFQATT and SNEGSKA (reference sequence). The CDR3 extends over 16 amino acids. Trimming removed 5 bases from V and 5 bases from J; junction bases left unmatched: 6. CDR3 sequence: CSASGLAGGEDNEQFF. The CDR3 DNA follows: TGCAGTGCTTCGGGACTAGCGGGAGGGGAGGACAATGAGCAGTTCTTC.

At least ten counts were recorded for this clonotype. The V and J genes are TRBV29-1 and TRBJ2-7; D is uncertain. The germline V gene has CDR1 SQVTM and CDR2 ANQGSEA. The CDR3 covers 12 residues. V lost 3 bases and J lost 1, with 7 bases in between. CDR3: CSVDAGSYEQYF. The CDR3 coding sequence is TGCAGCGTTGACGCAGGATCCTACGAGCAGTACTTC.

The chain combines TRBV20-1 with TRBJ2-3; TRBD2 matches at 8 bases. The CDR3 length is 14 residues. The germline V gene encodes CDR1 DFQATT and CDR2 SNEGSKA (reference sequence). V lost 5 bases to trimming and J lost 3 bases; unmatched junction nucleotides: 7. The CDR3 protein is CSAAQAGGTDTQYF. CDR3 coding DNA: TGCAGTGCTGCCCAGGCGGGAGGAACAGATACGCAGTATTTT.

The CDR3 DNA reads as TGTGCCAGCAGCTTAGTGGGCCTACTAGCGGGAGATCCCTACGAGCAGTACTTC. Translating gives CASSLVGLLAGDPYEQYF. The rearrangement joins TRBV7-9 to TRBJ2-7, with 11 bases identical to TRBD2. J was trimmed by 2 bases and V by 1 base; bases with no gene match: 10. Germline V gene lookup returns CDR1 SEHNR and CDR2 FQNEAQ (reference sequence). The CDR3 is 18 amino acids.

The chain employs TRBV7-2 and TRBJ2-7; 9 nucleotides align to TRBD2. Trimming removed 1 base from V and 3 bases from J; junction bases left unmatched: 10. The CDR3 extends over 17 amino acids. Germline values: CDR1 SGHTA, CDR2 FQGNSA. The CDR3 sequence: CASSLVILASGVYEQYF. The CDR3 DNA sequence: TGTGCCAGCAGCTTAGTTATCCTCGCTAGCGGGGTCTACGAGCAGTACTTC.

This clonotype was counted at least ten times. The rearrangement uses TRBV30 and TRBJ2-3; D tentatively reads TRBD1 or TRBD2 (5 bases each). Per germline, CDR1 GTSNPN and CDR2 SVGIG (reference sequence). CDR3 length equals 13 residues. Between the trimmed V and J ends, which lost 3 bases and 6 bases, there was a span of 13 bases. CDR3 loop: CAWSNARGDTQYF. The CDR3 DNA sequence: TGTGCCTGGAGCAACGCGAGGGGTGATACGCAGTATTTT.

The rearrangement uses TRBV6-1 and TRBJ2-3, with 8 bases lining up with TRBD2. This CDR3 spans 13 amino acids. Germline CDR1 reads MNHNS; CDR2 reads SASEGT. V shed 9 bases, J shed 3 bases, and the junction held 5 bases outside the gene matches. The CDR3 coding sequence is TGTGCCAGTTGCGGGGGGTGGACAGATACGCAGTATTTT. It translates to CASCGGWTDTQYF.

At least ten counts were recorded for this clonotype. The gene calls are TRBV5-4 and TRBJ2-3; the D gene is possibly TRBD1 (6 bases). The V gene lost 3 bases and the J gene lost 6 bases, with 14 bases spanning the gap. The CDR3 has 14 amino acids. Germline lookup yields CDR1 SGHNT and CDR2 YYREEE (reference sequence). The CDR3 DNA is TGTGCCAGCAGCTCGGACAGATCAGGCGATACGCAGTATTTT. Residues: CASSSDRSGDTQYF.

This clonotype was counted ten times or more. The rearrangement uses TRBV3-1 and TRBJ2-1; D is uncertain. The CDR3 spans 17 residues. Germline-derived CDR1 and CDR2 are LGHDT and YNNKEL (reference sequence). The ends were cut back, 4 bases at V and 0 bases at J, with 16 bases in the middle. The CDR3 loop is CASSRIGRMSSYNEQFF. Written as DNA, the CDR3 is TGTGCCAGCAGCCGGATCGGGCGGATGTCCTCCTACAATGAGCAGTTCTTC.

The chain is built from TRBV10-3 and TRBJ2-5; 10 positions match TRBD1. V gave up 5 bases and J gave up 5 bases; unmatched junction bases: 8. Germline-derived CDR1 and CDR2 are ENHRY and SYGVKD. This CDR3 region has 15 residues. The CDR3 reads CAISRGQGIVETQYF. Here the CDR3 DNA reads TGTGCCATCAGTAGGGGACAGGGGATAGTGGAGACCCAGTACTTC.

This clonotype was seen a few times. The chain uses TRBV29-1 and TRBJ1-5; TRBD1 matches at 8 bases. CDR1 is SQVTM and CDR2 is ANQGSEA in the germline V gene. The trim removed 6 bases at V and 2 bases at J, leaving 9 bases unmatched. The CDR3 totals 15 residues. The CDR3 DNA reads as TGCAGCGTCATCGTACAGGGGGGGGGCAATCAGCCCCAGCATTTT. The encoded protein is CSVIVQGGGNQPQHF.

The table lists this clonotype with many counts. The chain has TRBV7-8 and TRBJ2-1, with D maybe TRBD2 (5 bases). Germline loops: CDR1 SGHVS, CDR2 FQNEAQ. V gave up 5 bases and J gave up 1 base, with 9 bases separating them. This CDR3 is 14 amino acids long. The CDR3 loop reads CASSRGPSYNEQFF. CDR3 nucleotide sequence: TGTGCCAGCAGCCGCGGGCCTTCCTACAATGAGCAGTTCTTC.